This T cell receptor beta chain was sequenced in a study of blood T cell repertoires in COVID-19. This CDR3 contains 14 residues. The junction had 6 bases not matched to a gene; V was cut back by 4 bases and J by 7 bases. Germline loops: CDR1 LGHNA, CDR2 YSLEER. The data were produced by immunoSEQ multiplex PCR, yet TCRdb's version contains in-frame clones alone and is incomplete. The sample shows 45,000 or so clones, approximately 90% of them seen only once. The rearrangement uses TRBV4-3 and TRBJ2-4, with TRBD2 matching 8 bases. Sequencing used peripheral blood. The receptor comes from an elderly woman in a cohort sampled during active or convalescent COVID-19. The CDR3 here is CASSLSSGGNIQYF. CDR3 bases: TGCGCCAGCAGCCTATCATCGGGGGGGAACATTCAGTACTTC.